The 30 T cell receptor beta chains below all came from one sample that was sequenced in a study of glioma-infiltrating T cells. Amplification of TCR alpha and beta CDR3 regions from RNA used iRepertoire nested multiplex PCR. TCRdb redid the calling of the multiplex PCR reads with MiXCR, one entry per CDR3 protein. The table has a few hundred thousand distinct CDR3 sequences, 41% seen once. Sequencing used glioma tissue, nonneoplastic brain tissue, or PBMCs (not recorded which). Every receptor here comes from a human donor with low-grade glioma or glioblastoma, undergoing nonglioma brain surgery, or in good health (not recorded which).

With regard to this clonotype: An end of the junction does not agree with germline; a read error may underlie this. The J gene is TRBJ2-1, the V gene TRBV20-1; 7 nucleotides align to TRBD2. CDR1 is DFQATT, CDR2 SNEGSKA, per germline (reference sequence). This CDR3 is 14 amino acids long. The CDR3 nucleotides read TGCAGTGCCCGCTGGGGGGGAAGCTACAATGGGCAGTTCTTC. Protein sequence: CSARWGGSYNGQFF.

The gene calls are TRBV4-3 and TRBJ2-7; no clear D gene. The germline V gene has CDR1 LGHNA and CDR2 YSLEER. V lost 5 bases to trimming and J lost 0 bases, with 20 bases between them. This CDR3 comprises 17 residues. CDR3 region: CASSARKAVAISYEQYF. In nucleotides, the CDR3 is TGCGCCAGCAGCGCCCGAAAGGCCGTGGCCATCTCCTACGAGCAGTACTTC.

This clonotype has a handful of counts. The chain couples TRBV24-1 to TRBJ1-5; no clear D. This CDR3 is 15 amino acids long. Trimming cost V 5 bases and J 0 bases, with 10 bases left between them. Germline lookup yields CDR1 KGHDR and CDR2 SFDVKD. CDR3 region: CATSAAADSNQPQHF. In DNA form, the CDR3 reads TGTGCCACCAGTGCGGCGGCGGATAGCAATCAGCCCCAGCATTTT.

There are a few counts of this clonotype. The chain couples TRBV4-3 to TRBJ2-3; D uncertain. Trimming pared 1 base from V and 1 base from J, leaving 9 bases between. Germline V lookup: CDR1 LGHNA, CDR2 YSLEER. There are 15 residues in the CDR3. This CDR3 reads CASSQGPLGTDTQYF. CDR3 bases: TGCGCCAGCAGCCAAGGCCCTTTGGGCACAGATACGCAGTATTTT.

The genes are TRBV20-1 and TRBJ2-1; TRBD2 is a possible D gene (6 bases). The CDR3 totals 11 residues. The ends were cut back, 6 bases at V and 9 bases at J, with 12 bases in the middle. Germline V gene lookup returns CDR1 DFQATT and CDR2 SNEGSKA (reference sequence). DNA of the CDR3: TGCAGTGCCACCGGGACTGTTGAGCAGTTCTTC. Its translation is CSATGTVEQFF.

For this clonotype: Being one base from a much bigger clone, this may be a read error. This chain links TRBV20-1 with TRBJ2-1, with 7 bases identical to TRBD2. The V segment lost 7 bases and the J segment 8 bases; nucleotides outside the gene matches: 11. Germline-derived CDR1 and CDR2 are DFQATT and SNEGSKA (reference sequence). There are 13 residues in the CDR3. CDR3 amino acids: CSGRETSDDEQFF. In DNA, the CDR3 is TGCAGTGGGCGGGAGACGAGTGACGATGAGCAGTTCTTC.

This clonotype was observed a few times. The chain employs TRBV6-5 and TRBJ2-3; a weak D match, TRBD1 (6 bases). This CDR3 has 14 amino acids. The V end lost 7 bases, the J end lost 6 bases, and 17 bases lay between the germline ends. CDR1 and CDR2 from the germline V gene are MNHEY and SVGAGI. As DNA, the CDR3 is TGTGCCAGCACCCCGACAGGAGTCATCGATACGCAGTATTTT. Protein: CASTPTGVIDTQYF.

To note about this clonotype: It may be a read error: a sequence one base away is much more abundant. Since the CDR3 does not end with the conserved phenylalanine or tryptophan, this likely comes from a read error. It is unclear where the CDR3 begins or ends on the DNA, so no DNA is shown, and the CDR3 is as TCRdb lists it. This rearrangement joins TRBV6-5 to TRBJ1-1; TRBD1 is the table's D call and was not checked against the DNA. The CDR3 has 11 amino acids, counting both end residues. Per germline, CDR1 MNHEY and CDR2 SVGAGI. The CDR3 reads CASSNRQGFAL.

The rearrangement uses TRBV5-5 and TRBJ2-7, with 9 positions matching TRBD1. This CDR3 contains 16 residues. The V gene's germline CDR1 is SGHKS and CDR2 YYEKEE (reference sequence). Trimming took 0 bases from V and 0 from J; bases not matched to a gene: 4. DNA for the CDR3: TGTGCCAGCAGCTTGGCCGGGACAGGGTTCTCCTACGAGCAGTACTTC. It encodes CASSLAGTGFSYEQYF.

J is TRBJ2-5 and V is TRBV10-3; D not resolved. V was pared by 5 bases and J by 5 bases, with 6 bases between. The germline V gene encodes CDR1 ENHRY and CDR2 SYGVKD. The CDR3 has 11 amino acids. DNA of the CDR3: TGTGCCATCAGTCCCGGTGAGACCCAGTACTTC. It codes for CAISPGETQYF.

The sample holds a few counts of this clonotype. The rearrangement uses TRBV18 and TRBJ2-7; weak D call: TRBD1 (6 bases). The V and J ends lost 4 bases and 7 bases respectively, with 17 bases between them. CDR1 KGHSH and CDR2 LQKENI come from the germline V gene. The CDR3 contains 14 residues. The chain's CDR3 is CASSLALRGNEQYF. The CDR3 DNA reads TGTGCCAGCTCACTCGCCCTTAGGGGGAATGAGCAGTACTTC.

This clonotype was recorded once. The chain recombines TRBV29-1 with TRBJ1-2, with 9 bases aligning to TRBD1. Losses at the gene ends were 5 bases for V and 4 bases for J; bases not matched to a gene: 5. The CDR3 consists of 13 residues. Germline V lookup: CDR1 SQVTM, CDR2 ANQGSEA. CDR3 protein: CSVSGTGIYGYTF. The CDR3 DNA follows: TGCAGCGTTTCCGGGACAGGGATCTATGGCTACACCTTC.

CDR3 sequence reads: CASSAAAPDNEQFF. As DNA, the CDR3 is TGTGCCAGCAGCGCCGCCGCCCCCGACAATGAGCAGTTCTTC. The V call is TRBV27, the J call TRBJ2-1; D ambiguous. This CDR3 has 14 residues. V was clipped by 6 bases and J by 5 bases, with 14 bases between them. Germline loops: CDR1 MNHEY, CDR2 SMNVEV (reference sequence).

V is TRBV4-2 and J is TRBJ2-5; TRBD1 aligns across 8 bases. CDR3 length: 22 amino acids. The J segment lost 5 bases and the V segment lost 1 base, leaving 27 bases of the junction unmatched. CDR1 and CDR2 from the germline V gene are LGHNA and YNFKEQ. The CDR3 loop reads CASSQGYMLQDGLRGLIETQYF. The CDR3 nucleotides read TGTGCCAGCAGCCAAGGATATATGCTTCAAGATGGCCTCAGGGGGCTCATCGAGACCCAGTACTTC.

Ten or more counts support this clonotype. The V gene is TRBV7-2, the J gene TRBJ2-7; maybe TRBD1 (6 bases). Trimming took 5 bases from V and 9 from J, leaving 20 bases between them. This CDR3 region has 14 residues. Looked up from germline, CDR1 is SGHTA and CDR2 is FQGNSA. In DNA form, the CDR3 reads TGTGCCAGCAGCCCCACGTGGGACACACCAGGGCAGTACTTC. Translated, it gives CASSPTWDTPGQYF.

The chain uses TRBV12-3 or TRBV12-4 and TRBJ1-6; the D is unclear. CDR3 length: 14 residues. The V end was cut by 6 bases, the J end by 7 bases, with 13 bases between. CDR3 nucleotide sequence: TGTGCCAGCAGAAGCGAGGCATGGAATTCACCCCTCCACTTT. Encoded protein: CASRSEAWNSPLHF.

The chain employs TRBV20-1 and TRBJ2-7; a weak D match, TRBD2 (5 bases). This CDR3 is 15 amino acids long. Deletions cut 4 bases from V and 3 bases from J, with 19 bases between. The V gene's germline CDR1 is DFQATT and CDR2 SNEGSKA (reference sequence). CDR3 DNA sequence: TGCAGTGCTAACTCCGGGAAAAGGAGCTTCTACGAGCAGTACTTC. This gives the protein CSANSGKRSFYEQYF.

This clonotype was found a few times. CDR3 in amino acids: CASRPMRSDYEQYF. In DNA, the CDR3 is TGTGCCAGCAGACCGATGAGGTCCGACTACGAGCAGTACTTC. The rearrangement uses TRBV28 and TRBJ2-7; D not certain. The CDR3 totals 14 residues. With 6 bases removed from V and 3 bases from J, the gap between germline ends came to 15 bases. Germline CDR1 MDHEN, CDR2 SYDVKM.

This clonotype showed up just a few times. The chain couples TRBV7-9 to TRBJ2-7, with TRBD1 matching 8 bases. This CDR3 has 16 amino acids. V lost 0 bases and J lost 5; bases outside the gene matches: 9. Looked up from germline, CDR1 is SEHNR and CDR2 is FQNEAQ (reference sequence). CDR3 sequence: CASSLAPGRGPHEQYF. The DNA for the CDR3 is TGTGCCAGCAGCTTAGCGCCCGGCAGGGGGCCCCACGAGCAGTACTTC.

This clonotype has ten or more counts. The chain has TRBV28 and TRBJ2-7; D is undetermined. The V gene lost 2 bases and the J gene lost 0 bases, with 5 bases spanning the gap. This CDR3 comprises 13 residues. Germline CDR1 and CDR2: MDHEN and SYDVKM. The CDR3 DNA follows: TGTGCCAGCAGTTTAGCGAGCTCCTACGAGCAGTACTTC. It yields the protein CASSLASSYEQYF. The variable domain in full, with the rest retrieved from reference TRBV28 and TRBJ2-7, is DVKVTQSSRYLVKRTGEKVFLECVQDMDHENMFWYRQDPGLGLRLIYFSYDVKMKEKGDIPEGYSVSREKKERFSLILESASTNQTSMYLCASSLASSYEQYFGPGTRLTVT.

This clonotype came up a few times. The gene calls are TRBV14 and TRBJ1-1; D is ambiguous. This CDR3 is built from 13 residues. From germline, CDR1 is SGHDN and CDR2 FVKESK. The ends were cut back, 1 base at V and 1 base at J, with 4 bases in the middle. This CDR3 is CASSQVTNTEAFF. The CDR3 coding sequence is TGTGCCAGCAGCCAAGTTACGAACACTGAAGCTTTCTTT.

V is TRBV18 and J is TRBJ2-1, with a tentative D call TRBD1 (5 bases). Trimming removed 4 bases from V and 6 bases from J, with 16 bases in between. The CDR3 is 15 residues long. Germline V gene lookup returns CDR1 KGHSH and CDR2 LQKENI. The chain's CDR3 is CASSQVAGKSNEQFF. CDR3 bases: TGTGCCAGCTCACAGGTGGCAGGGAAGAGCAATGAGCAGTTCTTC.

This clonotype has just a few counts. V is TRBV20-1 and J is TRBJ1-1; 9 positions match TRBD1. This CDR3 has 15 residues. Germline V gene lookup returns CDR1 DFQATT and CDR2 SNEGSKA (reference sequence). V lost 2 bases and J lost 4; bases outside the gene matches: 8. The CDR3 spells CSARSNRGLLTEAFF. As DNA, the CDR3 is TGCAGTGCTAGATCTAACAGGGGGCTGCTCACTGAAGCTTTCTTT.

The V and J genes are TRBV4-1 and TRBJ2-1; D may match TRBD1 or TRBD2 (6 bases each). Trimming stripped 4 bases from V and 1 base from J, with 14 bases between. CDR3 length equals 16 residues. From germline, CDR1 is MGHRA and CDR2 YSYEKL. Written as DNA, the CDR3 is TGCGCCAGCAGCCGTACTGGCGGGACATCCTACAATGAGCAGTTCTTC. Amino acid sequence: CASSRTGGTSYNEQFF.

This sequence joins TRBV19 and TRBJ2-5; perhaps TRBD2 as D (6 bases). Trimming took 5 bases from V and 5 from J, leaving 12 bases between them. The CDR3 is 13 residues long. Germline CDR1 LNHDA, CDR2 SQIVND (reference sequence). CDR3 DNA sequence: TGTGCCAGTAGTGTTCAGGACTACGAGACCCAGTACTTC. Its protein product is CASSVQDYETQYF.

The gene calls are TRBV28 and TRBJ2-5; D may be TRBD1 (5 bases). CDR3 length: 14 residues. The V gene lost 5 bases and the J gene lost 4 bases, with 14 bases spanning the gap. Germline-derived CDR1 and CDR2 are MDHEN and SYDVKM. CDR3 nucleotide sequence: TGTGCCAGCAGTACCGGACGACAGATAGAGACCCAGTACTTC. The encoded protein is CASSTGRQIETQYF.

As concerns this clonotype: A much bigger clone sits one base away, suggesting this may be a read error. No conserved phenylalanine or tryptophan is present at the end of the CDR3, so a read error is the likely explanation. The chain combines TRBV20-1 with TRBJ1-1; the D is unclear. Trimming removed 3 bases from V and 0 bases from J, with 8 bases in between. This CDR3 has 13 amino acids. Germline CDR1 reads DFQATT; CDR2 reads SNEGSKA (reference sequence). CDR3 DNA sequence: TGCAGTGCTAGTATGGATATGAACACTGAAGCTTTCCTT. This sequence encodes CSASMDMNTEAFL.

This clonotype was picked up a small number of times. The CDR3 region has the DNA TGCAGTGTGTGGGACCGATGGCGGGGTGGCTACACCTTC. This codes for CSVWDRWRGGYTF. This chain uses TRBV20-1 with TRBJ1-2; tentatively, D is TRBD1 (5 bases). This CDR3 is 13 amino acids long. V was trimmed by 7 bases and J by 7 bases, leaving 19 bases between them. Germline CDR1 DFQATT, CDR2 SNEGSKA (reference sequence).

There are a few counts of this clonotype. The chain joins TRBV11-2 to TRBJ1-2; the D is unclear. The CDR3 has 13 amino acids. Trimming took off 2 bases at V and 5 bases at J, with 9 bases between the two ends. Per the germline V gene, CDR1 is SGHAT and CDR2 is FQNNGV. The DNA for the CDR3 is TGTGCCAGCAGCTTACGTAGGGATTATGGCTACACCTTC. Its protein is CASSLRRDYGYTF.

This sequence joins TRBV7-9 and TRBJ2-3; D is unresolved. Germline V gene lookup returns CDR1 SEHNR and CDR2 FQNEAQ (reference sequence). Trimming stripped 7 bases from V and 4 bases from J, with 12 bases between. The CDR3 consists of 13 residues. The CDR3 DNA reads TGTGCCAGCACCCAACCAGGAGCAGATACGCAGTATTTT. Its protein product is CASTQPGADTQYF.